These 27 T cell receptor beta chains came from one sample sequenced in a study of blood T cell repertoires in COVID-19. Clones were read by immunoSEQ multiplex PCR, and TCRdb kept only the in-frame ones, dropping some. Of around 240,000 clones listed, approximately 83% are singletons. What was sequenced was PBMCs or T cells enriched from blood (not recorded which). The receptors stem from a woman aged 50 to 60 who had recovered from COVID-19.

V is TRBV27 and J is TRBJ1-1; a weak D match, TRBD1 (6 bases). The CDR3 is 12 amino acids. Germline CDR1 and CDR2: MNHEY and SMNVEV (reference sequence). The V end was cut by 4 bases, the J end by 7 bases, with 10 bases between. The CDR3 reads CASSSPDSEAFF. CDR3 nucleotides: TGTGCCAGCAGTTCCCCGGACAGTGAAGCTTTCTTT.

The gene calls are TRBV4-1 and TRBJ1-6; TRBD1 matches 8 bases. The germline CDR1 and CDR2 sequences are MGHRA and YSYEKL. This CDR3 is built from 16 residues. J lost 5 bases, V lost 4 bases, and 7 bases had no gene match. In DNA, the CDR3 is TGCGCCAGCAGCCCCTTCGGACAGGGTCATAATTCACCCCTCCACTTT. Translating gives CASSPFGQGHNSPLHF.

V and J are TRBV2 and TRBJ1-6; D gene uncertain. The CDR3 sequence is 14 residues long. V was shortened by 3 bases and J by 12 bases, with 15 bases between the two germline ends. Germline CDR1 and CDR2: SNHLY and FYNNEI. Here the CDR3 DNA reads TGTGCCAGCAGTGAGACCGGAGGCCGGTTACCCCTCCACTTT. Its translation is CASSETGGRLPLHF.

This clone turned up a few times. The chain is built from TRBV5-6 and TRBJ2-2; D not certain. This CDR3 has 12 residues. Germline loops: CDR1 SGHDT, CDR2 YYEEEE. The germline V and J ends were trimmed by 0 bases and 6 bases, with 3 bases remaining between them. CDR3: CASSLASGELFF. CDR3 DNA sequence: TGTGCCAGCAGCTTGGCTTCCGGGGAGCTGTTTTTT.

The V and J genes are TRBV21-1 and TRBJ2-5; the tabulated D call, TRBD1, remains unverified against the DNA. TRBV21-1 is a known pseudogene. This CDR3 contains 16 residues. DNA for the CDR3: TGTGCCAGCAGCAAAGCAAGACAGGGCTCTGTGAAGACCCAGTACTTC. Its protein product is CASSKARQGSVKTQYF.

V is TRBV29-1 and J is TRBJ2-7, with 10 bases lining up with TRBD1. CDR3 length equals 13 residues. The V and J ends lost 6 bases and 1 base, in that order; junction bases with no gene match: 3. The V gene's germline CDR1 is SQVTM and CDR2 ANQGSEA. The CDR3 spells CSVRTGGSYEQYF. The DNA for the CDR3 is TGCAGCGTCCGGACAGGGGGGTCCTACGAGCAGTACTTC.

The CDR3: CASTVHSGGDYEQYF. The CDR3 DNA reads TGTGCCAGCACCGTTCATAGCGGGGGGGACTACGAGCAGTACTTC. The gene calls are TRBV4-2 and TRBJ2-7, with 11 bases identical to TRBD2. V gave up 7 bases and J gave up 3 bases; unmatched junction bases: 8. The length of the CDR3 is 15 residues. Germline values: CDR1 LGHNA, CDR2 YNFKEQ.

The rearrangement joins TRBV19 to TRBJ1-1; weak D call: TRBD1 (6 bases). CDR3 length equals 15 residues. Germline CDR1 LNHDA, CDR2 SQIVND (reference sequence). V gave up 4 bases and J gave up 3 bases, with 15 bases separating them. CDR3 sequence reads: CASSTQQGWDTEAFF. The CDR3 bases are TGTGCCAGTAGTACCCAACAGGGCTGGGACACTGAAGCTTTCTTT.

This clone showed up just a few times. The rearrangement joins TRBV19 to TRBJ1-1, with a possible D match to TRBD1 (5 bases). The CDR3 totals 16 residues. CDR1 is LNHDA, CDR2 SQIVND, per germline (reference sequence). Trimming took 8 bases from V and 7 from J, leaving 26 bases between them. This CDR3 is CASHPDDGGIKLEAFF. DNA of the CDR3: TGTGCCAGTCATCCCGATGACGGGGGTATAAAACTTGAAGCTTTCTTT.

This clone was found a few times. This sequence joins TRBV11-2 and TRBJ1-1; TRBD1 is a possible D gene (5 bases). V was cut by 4 bases and J by 8 bases, with 8 bases left in between. The length of the CDR3 is 11 residues. CDR1 SGHAT and CDR2 FQNNGV come from the germline V gene. DNA of the CDR3: TGTGCCAGCAGCTCCGGGGGGGAAGCTTTCTTT. This codes for CASSSGGEAFF.

The chain employs TRBV28 and TRBJ2-2, with 10 bases fitting TRBD2. This CDR3 contains 15 residues. V lost 10 bases to trimming and J lost 2 bases; unmatched junction nucleotides: 7. Germline CDR1 and CDR2: MDHEN and SYDVKM. In nucleotides, the CDR3 is TGTGCCACCTCTAGCGGGAGTACAAACACCGGGGAGCTGTTTTTT. As protein: CATSSGSTNTGELFF.

J is TRBJ2-3 and V is TRBV25-1, with D tentatively TRBD2 (5 bases). The CDR3 loop spans 14 amino acids. V lost 2 bases, J lost 6 bases, and 12 bases lay in between. Germline assignment: CDR1 MGHDK and CDR2 SYGVNS. Here the CDR3 reads CASSEESRRDTQYF. CDR3 in DNA: TGTGCCAGCAGTGAAGAGAGCCGGAGGGATACGCAGTATTTT.

The V and J genes are TRBV28 and TRBJ1-2, with TRBD1 matching 10 bases. The CDR3 contains 14 residues. Per the germline V gene, CDR1 is MDHEN and CDR2 is SYDVKM. Germline trimming cut 3 bases from V and 4 bases from J; bases unmatched to any gene: 2. As DNA, the CDR3 is TGTGCCAGCAGTTTGGGACAGGGGTTCTATGGCTACACCTTC. Its translation: CASSLGQGFYGYTF.

V is TRBV19 and J is TRBJ1-4; D not certain. Trimming removed 5 bases at V and 0 bases at J, with 10 bases between. The CDR3 is 15 residues long. The germline gives CDR1 LNHDA, CDR2 SQIVND (reference sequence). In nucleotides, the CDR3 is TGTGCCAGTAGTCGCAACAGAGCAACTAATGAAAAACTGTTTTTT. This encodes CASSRNRATNEKLFF.

The chain employs TRBV7-9 and TRBJ1-2; 8 bases are shared with TRBD1. The V gene end was trimmed by 6 bases and the J gene end by 2 bases; junction bases not matched to a gene: 11. The CDR3 runs to 16 residues. Germline CDR1 and CDR2: SEHNR and FQNEAQ (reference sequence). The CDR3 bases are TGTGCCAGCAGTCCTCAGGGGGGACAGGTGAACTATGGCTACACCTTC. Translated: CASSPQGGQVNYGYTF.

Turning to this clone: Other nucleotide sequences in the sample specify the same CDR3. V is TRBV6-5 and J is TRBJ2-7, with TRBD1 identical over 9 bases. The CDR3 length is 14 residues. V lost 9 bases and J lost 2; bases outside the gene matches: 8. Germline V gene data show CDR1 as MNHEY and CDR2 as SVGAGI. The CDR3 region is CASRPGTGTYEQYF. In DNA form, the CDR3 reads TGTGCCAGTCGGCCCGGGACAGGGACCTACGAGCAGTACTTC.

The chain has TRBV6-6 and TRBJ2-7, with D perhaps matching TRBD1 (5 bases). The CDR3 runs to 16 residues. V dropped 5 bases and J dropped 2 bases, with 19 bases sitting between them. Germline assignment: CDR1 MNHNY and CDR2 SVGAGI (reference sequence). CDR3 nucleotides: TGTGCCAGCAGTCCCACCAGGCAGGGTGTAGCCTACGAGCAGTACTTC. It specifies CASSPTRQGVAYEQYF.

The rearrangement joins TRBV3-1 (or the pseudogene TRBV3-2) to TRBJ1-1; tentative D call: TRBD1 (6 bases). The V and J ends lost 4 bases and 5 bases respectively, with 17 bases between them. This CDR3 has 15 residues. CDR1 is LGHDT and CDR2 is YNNKEL in the germline V gene (reference sequence). The CDR3 protein is CASSPRRGAGTEAFF. Here the CDR3 DNA reads TGTGCCAGCAGCCCCCGACGGGGGGCTGGGACTGAAGCTTTCTTT.

This clone was seen a few times. V is TRBV7-2 and J is TRBJ1-2; D unresolved. V dropped 3 bases and J dropped 5 bases, with 16 bases sitting between them. Germline V lookup: CDR1 SGHTA, CDR2 FQGNSA. The CDR3 length is 15 residues. The CDR3 DNA follows: TGTGCCAGCAGCTTCTCCCCAGGTGGAGGGTATGGCTACACCTTC. Protein product: CASSFSPGGGYGYTF.

Here the CDR3 DNA reads TGTGCCAGCAGCTTTGGTGACAGACTCAATCAGCCCCAGCATTTT. It is translated as CASSFGDRLNQPQHF. This chain uses TRBV5-8 with TRBJ1-5; TRBD1 might be the D (5 bases). The V and J ends lost 2 bases and 3 bases respectively, with 12 bases between them. The V gene's germline CDR1 is SGHTS and CDR2 YDEGEE. The CDR3 consists of 15 residues.

The chain is built from TRBV6-5 and TRBJ1-6; weak D call: TRBD1 (6 bases). Trimming took off 2 bases at V and 7 bases at J, with 9 bases between the two ends. CDR3 size: 14 residues. Germline CDR1 reads MNHEY; CDR2 reads SVGAGI. This CDR3 reads CASSYRQGNSPLHF. DNA of the CDR3: TGTGCCAGCAGTTACCGGCAGGGGAATTCACCCCTCCACTTT.

The chain recombines TRBV2 with TRBJ2-5; the match to TRBD2 covers 13 bases. The CDR3 is 14 amino acids. Germline CDR1 reads SNHLY; CDR2 reads FYNNEI. The V gene end was trimmed by 4 bases and the J gene end by 9 bases; junction bases not matched to a gene: 5. The CDR3 spells CASSGGLAGVAQYF. As DNA, the CDR3 is TGTGCCAGCAGTGGAGGACTAGCGGGAGTGGCCCAGTACTTC.

V and J are TRBV9 and TRBJ2-3, with D hard to call. Trimming took off 5 bases at V and 9 bases at J, with 10 bases between the two ends. The germline CDR1 and CDR2 sequences are SGDLS and YYNGEE. The length of the CDR3 is 11 residues. Here the CDR3 DNA reads TGTGCCAGCAGTGTAAGCAGGACGCAGTATTTT. Protein: CASSVSRTQYF.

V gene TRBV27 combines with J gene TRBJ2-2; 9 bases align to TRBD1. J gave up 6 bases and V 2 bases, and 7 bases lay outside the gene matches. CDR3 length equals 16 residues. Germline CDR1 is MNHEY and CDR2 is SMNVEV (reference sequence). The CDR3 coding sequence is TGTGCCAGCAGTTTAACCGGGACAGGGAGGGCCGGGGAGCTGTTTTTT. Amino acid sequence: CASSLTGTGRAGELFF.

The gene calls are TRBV28 and TRBJ1-1; D might be TRBD1 (6 bases). Germline V gives CDR1 MDHEN, CDR2 SYDVKM. Trimming pared 5 bases from V and 6 bases from J, leaving 16 bases between. This CDR3 has 14 residues. The CDR3 here is CASSAPLGASEAFF. CDR3 in DNA: TGTGCCAGCAGTGCCCCATTGGGGGCCTCTGAAGCTTTCTTT.

The rearrangement links TRBV19 to TRBJ2-2, with TRBD2 as a possible D gene (6 bases). CDR1 LNHDA and CDR2 SQIVND come from the germline V gene (reference sequence). The CDR3 is made up of 17 amino acids. Trimming removed 4 bases at V and 5 bases at J, with 20 bases between. In nucleotides, the CDR3 is TGTGCCAGTAGTAGACCTAGGCAGACTAGGCGAACCGGGGAGCTGTTTTTT. It translates to CASSRPRQTRRTGELFF.

The chain combines TRBV5-6 with TRBJ2-7, with D maybe TRBD2 (5 bases). CDR1 SGHDT and CDR2 YYEEEE come from the germline V gene. The CDR3 sequence is 15 residues long. Trimming removed 1 base at V and 0 bases at J, with 11 bases between. The CDR3 here is CASSLMGAGSYEQYF. CDR3 DNA sequence: TGTGCCAGCAGCTTGATGGGAGCTGGCTCCTACGAGCAGTACTTC.